This TCR beta chain was documented in a study of CD8+ T cells in alopecia areata (dated by TCRdb to 2016 to 2018). With regard to the full study: Treated patients were enrolled in an open-label pilot trial of oral tofacitinib, 5 to 10 mg twice daily, for moderate-to-severe alopecia areata. Patients stayed on tofacitinib for 6 to 18 months and then had 6 months of follow-up off drug so that delayed response and recurrence could be assessed. For the treated patients, the SALT score, which quantifies what percentage of scalp surface area is affected, served as the measure of disease severity. To study T cell clonal expansion in alopecia areata, the researchers applied high-throughput TCRbeta sequencing to both the C3H/HeJ mouse model and human patients. On the human side, TCRbeta sequencing was run on scalp tissue and on sorted CD4+ and CD8+ peripheral blood T cells from healthy controls and from alopecia areata patients with either patchy or totalis/universalis disease. Tofacitinib-treated patients had biopsies at baseline and at 4 and 24 weeks of treatment, with a later scalp biopsy in several patients. Scalp clonality was compared among normal scalp (n=4), patchy alopecia areata scalp (n=8), and alopecia totalis/universalis scalp (n=8). The RNA source kit depended on sample type: the PAXgene miRNA kit for fixed scalp, the miRNeasy kit for PBMCs, and the RNeasy kit for mouse skin. immunoSEQ multiplex PCR using 35 Vbeta forward primers and 13 Jbeta reverse primers was used to amplify TCRbeta CDR3 regions.

The sample's time point, from its label and the paper: around 26 weeks on oral tofacitinib. Taken with the paper, the label for treatment or condition translates to: oral pan-JAK inhibitor, 5-10 mg twice daily. From alopecia areata patients, peripheral blood was collected along with lesional scalp punch biopsies. After PBMCs were isolated by density centrifugation and stained for CD3, CD4 and CD8, a FACSAria was used to sort CD4+ and CD8+ T cells. Points on this clone: There is no known antigen for this receptor. The sample holds no much larger clone one base away, and base qualities are not on file.

Study-level results and caveats: Lesional scalp, especially in alopecia totalis/universalis, showed higher clonality and more expanded CD8+ clones than normal scalp, suggesting antigenic drive. Scalp clonality and the number of expanded CD8+ clones among the top 100 scalp clones were significantly decreased by tofacitinib. During tofacitinib treatment, many expanded lesional clones remained in scalp and blood, and this persistence may partly explain relapse after treatment is stopped. Unlike mouse skin, where gammadelta T cells dominate, normal human skin contains resident alphabeta T cells that get sequenced too, which complicates analysis of the scalp TCR repertoire. Shared TCR sequences between patients were less evident than in mice, which may be partly attributable to HLA diversity in the patient population. The treated cohort was small, with a single nonresponder, so links between baseline CD8+ expansion and response need larger studies.

V is trimmed back by 4 bases and J by 3 bases, and the junction contains 5 bases that no gene match accounts for. Measured from the cysteine to the phenylalanine, the CDR3 is 15 residues long. Of the read, only the CDR3 DNA is kept; its 45 bases are in frame from base 1. Reading the germline V gene gives CDR1 MNHNS and CDR2 SASEGT. Library construction relied on the immunoSEQ multiplex PCR assay. RNA was extracted from all samples and reverse transcribed into cDNA, which served as template for TCR sequencing. First-strand cDNA was synthesized using SuperScript III with a 2:1 mix of oligo-dT and random hexamers. A synthetic immune receptor repertoire was used to gauge amplification bias, and whatever bias remained was removed computationally. For the original study's pipeline: Raw reads were preprocessed to remove errors, and CDR3 was defined by IMGT conventions from the conserved cysteine to phenylalanine. Clonality was calculated as 1 minus Shannon entropy normalized by log2 of the number of productive unique TCRs. Scalp TCRbeta sequences were cross-referenced with sorted blood CD4 and CD8 repertoires so that the CD4 or CD8 identity of scalp clones could be inferred. TCRdb holds this immuneACCESS table with in-frame rearrangements only. Some clones are missing; in checked studies, unresolved V genes explain under half, and the rest has no known cause. The V and J calls and clone size come from that table; D and trimming were worked out from the DNA. For this sample the table gives 150,000 to 200,000 clones, of which around three fifths were detected only once. 14% of the sample rests with the top ten.

This TCR was sampled from a human donor with alopecia areata. The chain was built from TRBV6-1 and TRBJ2-2; TRBD1 aligns with 7 central bases. Sequencing was performed on CD4+ T cells sorted from blood, taken at week 24, from a patient treated with tofacitinib. The CDR3 reads CASSGRQGDTGELFF. The DNA is TGTGCCAGCAGTGGCCGACAGGGAGACACCGGGGAGCTGTTTTTT.